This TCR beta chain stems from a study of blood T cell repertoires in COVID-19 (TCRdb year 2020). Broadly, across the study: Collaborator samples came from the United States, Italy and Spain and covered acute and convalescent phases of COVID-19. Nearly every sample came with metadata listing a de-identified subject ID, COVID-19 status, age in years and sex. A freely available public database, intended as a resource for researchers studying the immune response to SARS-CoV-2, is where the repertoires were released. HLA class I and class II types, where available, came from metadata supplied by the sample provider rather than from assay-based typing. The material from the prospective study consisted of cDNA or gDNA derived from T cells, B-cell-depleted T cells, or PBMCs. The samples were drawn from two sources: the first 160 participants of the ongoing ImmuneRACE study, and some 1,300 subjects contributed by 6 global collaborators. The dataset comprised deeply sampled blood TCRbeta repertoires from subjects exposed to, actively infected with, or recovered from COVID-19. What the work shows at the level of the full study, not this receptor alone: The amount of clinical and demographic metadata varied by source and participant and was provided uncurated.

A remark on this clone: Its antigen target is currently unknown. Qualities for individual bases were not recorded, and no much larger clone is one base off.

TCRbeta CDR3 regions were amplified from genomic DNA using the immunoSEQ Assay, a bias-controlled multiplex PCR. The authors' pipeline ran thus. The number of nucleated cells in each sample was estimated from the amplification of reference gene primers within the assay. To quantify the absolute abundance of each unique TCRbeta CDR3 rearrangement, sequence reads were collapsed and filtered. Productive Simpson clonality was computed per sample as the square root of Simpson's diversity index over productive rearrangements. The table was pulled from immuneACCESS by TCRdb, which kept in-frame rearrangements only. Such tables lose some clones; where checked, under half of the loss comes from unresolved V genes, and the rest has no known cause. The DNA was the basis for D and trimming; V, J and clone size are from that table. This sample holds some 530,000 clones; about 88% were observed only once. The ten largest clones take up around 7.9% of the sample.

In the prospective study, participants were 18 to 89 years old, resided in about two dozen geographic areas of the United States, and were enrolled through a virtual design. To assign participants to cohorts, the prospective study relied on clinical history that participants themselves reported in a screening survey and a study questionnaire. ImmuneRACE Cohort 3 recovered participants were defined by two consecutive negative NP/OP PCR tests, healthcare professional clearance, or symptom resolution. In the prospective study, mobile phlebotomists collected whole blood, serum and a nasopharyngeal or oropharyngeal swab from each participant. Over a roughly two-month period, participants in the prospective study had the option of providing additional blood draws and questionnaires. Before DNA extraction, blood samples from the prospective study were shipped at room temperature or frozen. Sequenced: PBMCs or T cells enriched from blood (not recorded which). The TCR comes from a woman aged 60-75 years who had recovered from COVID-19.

CDR3 region: CASSLIPGQGLTEAFF. The sequenced DNA: TGTGCCAGCAGCCTCATTCCGGGACAGGGGCTCACTGAAGCTTTCTTT. The chain joins TRBV11-2 to TRBJ1-1; the junction holds 10 bases that match TRBD1. Taken from the germline V gene, the CDR1 and CDR2 loops are SGHAT and FQNNGV. The CDR3 sequence holds 16 residues, the cysteine and phenylalanine included. Only the CDR3 DNA is retained, 48 bases long and in frame from the first base. Ends trimmed: V by 5 bases, J by 4 bases; bases unmatched to a gene: 10.